This T cell receptor beta chain was identified in a study of blood T cell repertoires in COVID-19. Method: immunoSEQ multiplex PCR; TCRdb's copy keeps in-frame clones and lacks some. The sample comprises under 250,000 clones, about 88% of which are singletons, and 2.5% to 3% rests with the top ten. The clonotype was recovered from a woman aged 55-70 years with acute or convalescent COVID-19. Sequenced input: peripheral blood.

The CDR3 DNA reads as TGTGCCAGCAGGCCAAGGACAGGGAGAAATCAGCCCCAGCATTTT. This gives the protein CASRPRTGRNQPQHF. The rearrangement uses TRBV2 and TRBJ1-5, with 8 positions matching TRBD1. Germline loops: CDR1 SNHLY, CDR2 FYNNEI. The ends lost 6 bases at V and 4 bases at J; junction bases unmatched: 8. The CDR3 spans 15 residues.